This T cell receptor beta chain was recovered during a study of blood T cell repertoires in COVID-19. Germline trimming cut 3 bases from V and 1 base from J; bases unmatched to any gene: 0. The CDR3 has 14 amino acids. Germline values: CDR1 SGHTA, CDR2 FQGNSA. Some clones are missing from TCRdb's copy, which holds only in-frame ones; the method was immunoSEQ multiplex PCR. Of around 70,000 clones in the sample, roughly 90% were seen once. Sequencing was carried out using peripheral blood. The V and J genes are TRBV7-2 and TRBJ2-1; 7 bases match TRBD2. This clonotype was sampled from a man in his fifties with acute or convalescent COVID-19. Written as DNA, the CDR3 is TGTGCCAGCAGCTTGCGGGGGTCCTACAATGAGCAGTTCTTC. Its translation: CASSLRGSYNEQFF.